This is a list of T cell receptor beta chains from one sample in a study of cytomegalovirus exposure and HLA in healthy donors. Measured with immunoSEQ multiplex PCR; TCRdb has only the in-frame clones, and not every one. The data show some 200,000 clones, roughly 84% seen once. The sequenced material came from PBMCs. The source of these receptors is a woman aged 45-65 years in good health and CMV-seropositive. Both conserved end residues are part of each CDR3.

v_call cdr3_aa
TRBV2 CASVLDRGRETQYF
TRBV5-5 CASSVQDNTEAFF
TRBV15 CATSRGGGGGYTF
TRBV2 CASILGGTGQETQYF
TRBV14 CASSQSGYGYTF
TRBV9 CASSVVGQTTTDTQYF
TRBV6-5 CAIHTGTRDGYTF
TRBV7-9 CSSSPRTGGNEQFF
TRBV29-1 CSVNRDGYTF
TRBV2 CASSGIGELFF
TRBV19 CASAGAGELFF
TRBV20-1 CSAFSEKLFF
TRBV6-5 CASSYSSGTGVEKLFF
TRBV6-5 CASTTGNNQPQHF
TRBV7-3 CASGGGRGLDTQYF
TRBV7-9 CASSPLYEQYF